A selection of T cell receptor beta chains follows, all from one sample in a study of T-cell reconstitution after alpha-beta-depleted transplantation in children. TCRdb analysed the PCR reads with MiXCR anew, one entry per CDR3 protein. The sample has approximately 1,000,000 distinct CDR3 sequences, roughly 29% seen once. Here the sequenced sample was PBMCs, mostly from graft donor cells, taken 360 days after TCRalphabeta/CD19-depleted stem cell transplant. Every receptor here comes from a boy under two years old who had a stem cell transplant for SCID, so the T cells may come from the graft donor. CDR3s include the opening cysteine and the closing phenylalanine or tryptophan. Fields, in order: D gene, V gene, clone size, J gene, CDR3 protein, CDR3 DNA. D genes are given only for firm matches. Clone size is stated in some rows and not others, as once, few, many or a class when expanded.

NA	TRBV29-1	NA	TRBJ2-5	CSVASRPSHEEAQYF	TGCAGCGTCGCATCCCGGCCGTCGCATGAAGAGGCCCAGTACTTC
NA	TRBV20-1	once	TRBJ1-1	CSARDRRGGNTEAFF	TGCAGTGCTAGAGATCGGAGAGGGGGGAACACTGAAGCTTTCTTT
NA	TRBV12-3/TRBV12-4	few	TRBJ1-5	CASRKTGGSNQPQHF	TGTGCCAGCAGAAAGACAGGAGGATCTAATCAGCCCCAGCATTTT
NA	TRBV5-1	NA	TRBJ1-1	CASSLEGGYGAFF	TGCGCCAGCAGCTTAGAAGGCGGGTACGGAGCTTTCTTT
NA	TRBV29-1	NA	TRBJ2-7	CSVEDRGRAGLKQYF	TGCAGCGTTGAAGATCGCGGGCGTGCGGGACTGAAGCAGTACTTC
NA	TRBV20-1	few	TRBJ2-2	CSARKGSTGELFF	TGCAGTGCTAGAAAGGGGAGCACCGGGGAGCTGTTTTTT
NA	TRBV20-1	NA	TRBJ1-2	CSARSNGYTF	TGCAGTGCTAGGTCTAATGGCTACACCTTC
NA	TRBV7-2	many	TRBJ2-7	CASSLGGGSYEQYF	TGTGCCAGCAGCTTAGGAGGCGGTTCCTACGAGCAGTACTTC
NA	TRBV7-9	NA	TRBJ1-2	CASSLIPNYGYTF	TGTGCCAGCAGCTTAATTCCCAACTATGGCTACACCTTC
TRBD2	TRBV29-1	NA	TRBJ2-5	CSVPSKTSGGVMDQETQYF	TGCAGCGTCCCATCAAAGACTAGCGGGGGGGTCATGGACCAAGAGACCCAGTACTTC
NA	TRBV29-1	few	TRBJ2-7	CSLPLEQYF	TGCAGCCTGCCTCTTGAGCAGTACTTC
NA	TRBV12-3/TRBV12-4	few	TRBJ2-3	CASRDIVQGIDTQYF	TGTGCCAGCAGGGACATAGTTCAGGGAATAGATACGCAGTATTTT
NA	TRBV7-9	NA	TRBJ1-2	CASSLVPARGTLYTF	TGTGCCAGCAGCTTAGTCCCGGCCAGGGGCACCCTCTACACCTTC
TRBD1	TRBV11-1	NA	TRBJ2-5	CASSLLDRALNMGLKETQYF	TGTGCCAGCAGCCTACTCGACAGGGCCCTCAACATGGGTCTCAAGGAGACCCAGTACTTC
TRBD1	TRBV12-3/TRBV12-4	few	TRBJ2-3	CASSRQGAPDTQYF	TGTGCCAGCAGTCGACAGGGGGCCCCAGATACGCAGTATTTT
NA	TRBV3-1	few	TRBJ1-6	CASSRGRGTPLHF	TGTGCCAGCAGCCGCGGACGGGGAACACCCCTCCACTTT
NA	TRBV24-1	many	TRBJ2-1	CATSASGDWSSYNEQFF	TGTGCCACCAGTGCCTCGGGTGACTGGAGCTCCTACAATGAGCAGTTCTTC
TRBD2	TRBV7-8	NA	TRBJ2-2	CASSISGGHTGELFF	TGTGCCAGCAGCATAAGCGGGGGGCACACCGGGGAGCTGTTTTTT
NA	TRBV5-1	NA	TRBJ2-3	CASTEGLSLLTDTQYF	TGCGCCAGCACCGAGGGTTTGAGTCTTCTCACAGATACGCAGTATTTT
NA	TRBV5-1	NA	TRBJ1-1	CASSLKSGTEAFF	TGCGCCAGCAGCTTGAAATCGGGAACTGAAGCTTTCTTT
TRBD1	TRBV19	once	TRBJ2-7	CASSAQTGGRYEQYF	TGTGCCAGTAGTGCCCAGACAGGGGGCCGGTACGAGCAGTACTTC
NA	TRBV6-5	NA	TRBJ2-7	CASSYSFDRTYEQYF	TGTGCCAGCAGTTACTCGTTTGACAGAACCTACGAGCAGTACTTC
NA	TRBV3-1	NA	TRBJ1-6	CASSPIGRVGSPLHF	TGTGCCAGCAGCCCCATAGGGAGGGTCGGATCACCCCTCCACTTT
TRBD2	TRBV5-6	NA	TRBJ2-1	CASSFSGAYNEQFF	TGTGCCAGCAGCTTCAGCGGGGCCTACAATGAGCAGTTCTTC
TRBD1	TRBV5-1	NA	TRBJ1-6	CASSLTSGQNNSPLHF	TGCGCCAGCAGCTTAACCTCGGGACAGAATAATTCACCCCTCCACTTT
NA	TRBV2	few	TRBJ2-7	CASASWGSSYEQYF	TGTGCCAGCGCTTCTTGGGGGAGCTCCTACGAGCAGTACTTC
TRBD2	TRBV4-3	few	TRBJ2-5	CASSQVRSGGQETQYF	TGCGCCAGCAGCCAAGTTCGCAGCGGGGGACAAGAGACCCAGTACTTC
NA	TRBV9	NA	TRBJ1-5	CASSPGTQQPQHF	TGTGCCAGCAGCCCCGGGACTCAACAGCCCCAGCATTTT
NA	TRBV5-1	NA	TRBJ2-1	CASRAEGGAGREQFF	TGCGCCAGCAGGGCGGAAGGCGGGGCGGGAAGGGAGCAGTTCTTC
TRBD2	TRBV10-3	few	TRBJ2-3	CAISESGLAGGRDTQYF	TGTGCCATCAGTGAATCTGGACTAGCGGGGGGCCGGGATACGCAGTATTTT
TRBD2	TRBV6-2/TRBV6-3	NA	TRBJ2-1	CASSTAGTSGPSYNEQFF	TGTGCCAGCAGTACCGCCGGGACTAGCGGACCTTCCTACAATGAGCAGTTCTTC
NA	TRBV7-3	NA	TRBJ1-3	CASSLMPGNTIYF	TGTGCCAGCAGCTTAATGCCTGGAAACACCATATATTTT
NA	TRBV11-2	few	TRBJ2-7	CASSSTGPNPWRAASYEQYF	TGTGCCAGCAGCTCCACAGGGCCTAACCCCTGGCGGGCTGCGTCCTACGAGCAGTACTTC
NA	TRBV2	NA	TRBJ1-4	CASSEIFRDEKLFF	TGTGCCAGCAGTGAAATATTTCGAGATGAAAAACTGTTTTTT
TRBD1	TRBV20-1	NA	TRBJ1-1	CSAIPGTGVYTEAFF	TGCAGTGCCATCCCCGGGACAGGGGTTTATACTGAAGCTTTCTTT
NA	TRBV10-3	few	TRBJ1-1	CAISEPGDPNTEAFF	TGTGCCATCAGTGAGCCAGGTGATCCGAACACTGAAGCTTTCTTT
NA	TRBV4-1	NA	TRBJ2-3	CASSQIGRGSADTQYF	TGCGCCAGCAGCCAGATAGGCAGGGGATCGGCAGATACGCAGTATTTT
NA	TRBV20-1	few	TRBJ1-2	CSARDLGRPDHGYTF	TGCAGTGCTAGAGATCTAGGGCGGCCCGACCACGGCTACACCTTC
TRBD1	TRBV5-1	few	TRBJ2-7	CASSLSAGGRYEQYF	TGCGCCAGCAGCTTGAGCGCAGGGGGAAGATACGAGCAGTACTTC
NA	TRBV27	few	TRBJ2-3	CASSLSAARLGTDTQYF	TGTGCCAGCAGTTTATCCGCCGCTAGACTAGGAACAGATACGCAGTATTTT
TRBD1	TRBV28	few	TRBJ1-5	CASRRPGQGRQPQHF	TGTGCCAGCAGACGTCCGGGACAGGGACGGCAGCCCCAGCATTTT
NA	TRBV6-2/TRBV6-3	NA	TRBJ1-5	CASGPRGGFYQPQHF	TGTGCCAGCGGCCCCCGAGGAGGGTTTTATCAGCCCCAGCATTTT
NA	TRBV20-1	few	TRBJ2-1	CSAPPGGPAGKQFF	TGCAGTGCCCCTCCGGGCGGGCCCGCGGGTAAGCAGTTCTTC